This entry lists 29 T cell receptor beta chains sequenced from one sample in a study of shared clonotypes between healthy human individuals. TCRdb's copy holds only in-frame clones and misses some; the assay was immunoSEQ multiplex PCR. Found here are about 800,000 clones, 96% of them singletons; the top ten hold around 0.25%. CD45RO-negative cells were positively selected for CCR7, leaving out terminally differentiated effector memory CD45RA+ cells. Specimen: naive CD8+ T cells sorted from blood. The source of these receptors is a man aged 25 to 40 in good health.

The V gene is TRBV7-6, the J gene TRBJ1-1; D possibly corresponds to TRBD1 (6 bases). The CDR3 runs 14 residues. V lost 4 bases and J 5 bases, leaving 14 bases between the germline ends. Germline V gene sequence: CDR1 SGHVS, CDR2 FNYEAQ. The CDR3 region has the DNA TGTGCCAGCAGCTCGCAGGGGATAAGAACTGAAGCTTTCTTT. This gives the protein CASSSQGIRTEAFF.

The rearrangement joins TRBV29-1 to TRBJ1-2; TRBD1 aligns across 9 bases. The germline CDR1 and CDR2 sequences are SQVTM and ANQGSEA. CDR3 length: 13 residues. The V segment lost 4 bases and the J segment 6 bases; nucleotides outside the gene matches: 6. For the CDR3, the DNA is TGCAGCGTTGCACGGGACAGGGCGGATGGCTACACCTTC. Translated, it gives CSVARDRADGYTF.

This clone was seen only a few times. The J gene is TRBJ2-7, the V gene TRBV6-5, with 8 bases matching TRBD1. The CDR3 consists of 16 residues. Germline V CDR1 and CDR2: MNHEY, SVGAGI. The V segment lost 0 bases and the J segment 3 bases; nucleotides outside the gene matches: 7. The CDR3: CASSYSTGEWVYEQYF. In nucleotides, the CDR3 is TGTGCCAGCAGTTACTCGACAGGGGAATGGGTCTACGAGCAGTACTTC.

The chain employs TRBV18 and TRBJ1-3; maybe TRBD1 (6 bases). Germline V lookup: CDR1 KGHSH, CDR2 LQKENI. The germline V and J ends were trimmed by 2 bases and 1 base, with 9 bases remaining between them. CDR3 length: 15 amino acids. The CDR3 loop reads CASSPAGASGNTIYF. The CDR3 nucleotides read TGTGCCAGCTCACCAGCGGGGGCGTCTGGAAACACCATATATTTT.

A remark on this clone: Other DNA variants within this sample encode the same CDR3. V is TRBV2 and J is TRBJ2-7; D not certain. V lost 7 bases and J lost 2, with 9 bases in between. CDR3 length: 12 residues. The germline V gene encodes CDR1 SNHLY and CDR2 FYNNEI. The DNA for the CDR3 is TGTGCCAGCATGATAGGGACCTACGAGCAGTACTTC. This sequence encodes CASMIGTYEQYF.

This chain joins TRBV19 and TRBJ1-5; TRBD1 matches 7 bases. The CDR3 totals 13 residues. From germline, CDR1 is LNHDA and CDR2 SQIVND (reference sequence). Trimming removed 4 bases from V and 7 bases from J; junction bases left unmatched: 4. The CDR3 nucleotides are TGTGCCAGTAGTACTCAGGGGGACCAGCCCCAGCATTTT. Encoded protein: CASSTQGDQPQHF.

The V call is TRBV27, the J call TRBJ2-1; D gene uncertain. V gave up 3 bases and J gave up 9 bases, with 9 bases separating them. From germline, CDR1 is MNHEY and CDR2 SMNVEV (reference sequence). CDR3 length: 12 amino acids. DNA of the CDR3: TGTGCCAGCAGTTTGATGGGCGGTGAGCAGTTCTTC. It translates to CASSLMGGEQFF.

This clone appeared once. The chain has TRBV19 and TRBJ2-1; 8 bases match TRBD2. Germline V CDR1 and CDR2: LNHDA, SQIVND (reference sequence). CDR3 size: 14 residues. J was trimmed by 4 bases and V by 6 bases; bases with no gene match: 5. The CDR3 bases are TGTGCCAGTAGGGTGCTAGCGGGTTACAATGAGCAGTTCTTC. Its translation: CASRVLAGYNEQFF.

The chain links TRBV7-9 to TRBJ1-1; D is unresolved. Germline V gene data show CDR1 as SEHNR and CDR2 as FQNEAQ (reference sequence). The V end lost 5 bases, the J end lost 1 base, and 23 bases lay between the germline ends. The length of the CDR3 is 18 residues. The CDR3: CASSLTPSLVGENTEAFF. CDR3 in DNA: TGTGCCAGCAGCCTAACCCCATCCCTTGTCGGGGAGAACACTGAAGCTTTCTTT.

The chain carries TRBV11-3 and TRBJ2-1, with 14 bases identical to TRBD2. Per the germline V gene, CDR1 is SGHNT and CDR2 is YENEEA. With V trimmed by 1 base and J by 7 bases, 6 bases remained unmatched. The CDR3 is 17 amino acids. CDR3 DNA: TGTGCCAGCAGCTTAGCGTCCCGACTAGCGGGAGGGAATGAGCAGTTCTTC. Protein product: CASSLASRLAGGNEQFF.

This chain connects TRBV27 to TRBJ2-1; D call uncertain. Germline values: CDR1 MNHEY, CDR2 SMNVEV (reference sequence). V lost 0 bases, J lost 6 bases, and 6 bases lay in between. The CDR3 contains 13 residues. The CDR3 DNA sequence: TGTGCCAGCAGTTTATCTGGCCTCAATGAGCAGTTCTTC. It is translated as CASSLSGLNEQFF.

The genes are TRBV9 and TRBJ2-2; D call uncertain. CDR1 SGDLS and CDR2 YYNGEE come from the germline V gene. V shed 1 base and J shed 2 bases, with 12 bases lying between them. The CDR3 totals 16 residues. As DNA, the CDR3 is TGTGCCAGCAGCGTAAGCCCCCAGCTAAACACCGGGGAGCTGTTTTTT. This sequence encodes CASSVSPQLNTGELFF.

This rearrangement joins TRBV2 to TRBJ2-5; D could derive from TRBD1 or TRBD2 (6 bases each). The CDR3 has 16 amino acids. V lost 4 bases and J 5 bases, leaving 20 bases between the germline ends. Per the germline V gene, CDR1 is SNHLY and CDR2 is FYNNEI. The CDR3 DNA is TGTGCCAGCAGTGGGGAGGACAGCCTATTCCGGGAGACCCAGTACTTC. Residues: CASSGEDSLFRETQYF.

The chain uses TRBV4-3 and TRBJ2-6; D not resolved. Germline CDR1 is LGHNA and CDR2 is YSLEER. V dropped 0 bases and J dropped 1 base, with 10 bases sitting between them. This CDR3 has 17 amino acids. CDR3 sequence: CASSQDRPFSGANVLTF. The CDR3 coding sequence is TGCGCCAGCAGCCAAGACAGACCATTTTCTGGGGCCAACGTCCTGACTTTC.

The chain links TRBV7-6 to TRBJ2-3, with TRBD2 as a possible D gene (5 bases). The V and J ends lost 2 bases and 7 bases respectively, with 7 bases between them. The CDR3 is made up of 12 amino acids. Germline CDR1 is SGHVS and CDR2 is FNYEAQ. The CDR3 nucleotides read TGTGCCAGCAGCTTAACGGGGAATACGCAGTATTTT. This gives the protein CASSLTGNTQYF.

The rearrangement uses TRBV10-1 and TRBJ2-5; 7 bases map to TRBD1. Germline assignment: CDR1 WNHNN and CDR2 SYGVQD (reference sequence). This CDR3 has 17 amino acids. With 0 bases clipped from V and 2 bases from J, the junction kept 9 bases outside the gene matches. In DNA, the CDR3 is TGCGCCAGCAGTGAGTCTCAAGGGGGCGCGGGTCAAGAGACCCAGTACTTC. This sequence encodes CASSESQGGAGQETQYF.

The chain couples TRBV19 to TRBJ2-2; D uncertain. The V and J ends lost 8 bases and 7 bases respectively, with 11 bases between them. This CDR3 contains 12 residues. Germline CDR1 reads LNHDA; CDR2 reads SQIVND (reference sequence). CDR3 sequence (DNA): TGTGCCAGTCAATATTGGCGCGGGGAGCTGTTTTTT. Translation gives CASQYWRGELFF.

The J gene is TRBJ2-7, the V gene TRBV2; perhaps TRBD2 as D (5 bases). V gave up 5 bases and J gave up 0 bases, with 11 bases separating them. The V gene's germline CDR1 is SNHLY and CDR2 FYNNEI. The CDR3 contains 14 residues. CDR3 bases: TGTGCCAGCAGTCGTGGTGGGAGCTCCTACGAGCAGTACTTC. Protein: CASSRGGSSYEQYF.

This sequence joins TRBV7-6 and TRBJ2-7, with D unresolved. V dropped 5 bases and J dropped 1 base, with 21 bases sitting between them. Germline CDR1 reads SGHVS; CDR2 reads FNYEAQ. This CDR3 is 17 amino acids long. CDR3 in DNA: TGTGCCAGCAGCCCCTCCCCAGGTCGGCCCAATTCCTACGAGCAGTACTTC. This codes for CASSPSPGRPNSYEQYF.

The chain carries TRBV13 and TRBJ2-1; D is unresolved. V gave up 5 bases and J gave up 7 bases, with 15 bases separating them. Germline CDR1 reads PRHDT; CDR2 reads FYEKMQ (reference sequence). This CDR3 is 14 amino acids long. Here the CDR3 DNA reads TGTGCCAGCAGCCCCCCCTTCTCTACGAATGAGCAGTTCTTC. It is translated as CASSPPFSTNEQFF.

The chain combines TRBV7-6 with TRBJ2-1; the match to TRBD2 covers 10 bases. The CDR3 is 15 residues long. V lost 0 bases to trimming and J lost 7 bases; unmatched junction nucleotides: 3. Germline lookup yields CDR1 SGHVS and CDR2 FNYEAQ. DNA for the CDR3: TGTGCCAGCAGCTTAGCAAGCGGGAGGGGAAATGAGCAGTTCTTC. Amino acid sequence: CASSLASGRGNEQFF.

V usage is TRBV30 and J usage is TRBJ2-7; perhaps D is TRBD1 or TRBD2 (5 bases each). The CDR3 extends over 13 amino acids. CDR1 GTSNPN and CDR2 SVGIG come from the germline V gene (reference sequence). The germline V and J ends were trimmed by 3 bases and 2 bases, with 11 bases remaining between them. The CDR3 loop reads CAWRGPPAYEQYF. CDR3 nucleotides: TGTGCCTGGAGGGGACCACCAGCCTACGAGCAGTACTTC.

This sequence joins TRBV7-9 and TRBJ1-5; D not certain. Trimming removed 3 bases at V and 3 bases at J, with 9 bases between. Per the germline V gene, CDR1 is SEHNR and CDR2 is FQNEAQ (reference sequence). The CDR3 extends over 14 amino acids. The CDR3 nucleotides read TGTGCCAGCAGCTTTGCGGGGATCAATCAGCCCCAGCATTTT. Its translation: CASSFAGINQPQHF.

Remarks on this clone: Additional DNA sequences in this sample encode the identical CDR3. The chain carries TRBV6-5 and TRBJ2-7; D not certain. CDR3 length equals 13 residues. Looked up from germline, CDR1 is MNHEY and CDR2 is SVGAGI. The V and J ends lost 2 bases and 3 bases respectively, with 8 bases between them. The DNA of the CDR3 is TGTGCCAGCAGTTACGGGCAGAGCTACGAGCAGTACTTC. Translation gives CASSYGQSYEQYF.

The V gene is TRBV27, the J gene TRBJ2-2; 11 bases match TRBD1. The J segment lost 6 bases and the V segment lost 5 bases, leaving 11 bases of the junction unmatched. The germline V gene encodes CDR1 MNHEY and CDR2 SMNVEV (reference sequence). CDR3 length: 17 amino acids. As DNA, the CDR3 is TGTGCCAGCAGTCCCTCCCCGGACAGGGGGCAAGCCGGGGAGCTGTTTTTT. Its protein is CASSPSPDRGQAGELFF.

In this sample, this clone turned up a few times. This chain uses TRBV12-5 with TRBJ2-4; 9 bases agree with TRBD1. The germline CDR1 and CDR2 sequences are LGHNT and FRNRAP. The junction had 6 bases not matched to a gene; V was cut back by 4 bases and J by 8 bases. This CDR3 is built from 14 residues. CDR3 residues: CASGSSDRGDIQYF. The CDR3 DNA follows: TGTGCTAGTGGTTCGTCCGACAGGGGGGACATTCAGTACTTC. The complete variable domain, with remaining parts taken from reference TRBV12-5 and TRBJ2-4, reads DARVTQTPRHKVTEMGQEVTMRCQPILGHNTVFWYRQTMMQGLELLAYFRNRAPLDDSGMPKDRFSAEMPDATLATLKIQPSEPRDSAVYFCASGSSDRGDIQYFGAGTRLSVL.

The rearrangement links TRBV4-1 to TRBJ1-6; D gene uncertain. V gave up 1 base and J gave up 6 bases, with 4 bases separating them. CDR1 is MGHRA and CDR2 is YSYEKL in the germline V gene. CDR3 length: 13 residues. CDR3 nucleotide sequence: TGCGCCAGCAGCCAAGGGAGTAATTCACCCCTCCACTTT. Amino acids: CASSQGSNSPLHF.

V gene TRBV27 combines with J gene TRBJ2-1; 7 positions agree with TRBD2. Losses at the gene ends were 4 bases for V and 3 bases for J; bases not matched to a gene: 6. Germline CDR1 reads MNHEY; CDR2 reads SMNVEV (reference sequence). The CDR3 contains 15 residues. The CDR3 coding sequence is TGTGCCAGCAGTTCAGAGCGGGACCGCTACAATGAGCAGTTCTTC. This codes for CASSSERDRYNEQFF.

The chain carries TRBV5-5 and TRBJ2-3; the D is unclear. The CDR3 contains 14 residues. CDR1 SGHKS and CDR2 YYEKEE come from the germline V gene (reference sequence). V lost 2 bases to trimming and J lost 0 bases, with 7 bases between them. The CDR3 DNA reads TGTGCCAGCAGCTTTCCCGGAAGCACAGATACGCAGTATTTT. Its protein product is CASSFPGSTDTQYF.